Below, 13 T cell receptor beta chains from the same sample are listed, as sequenced in a study of blood T cells in healthy people across ages. Next came a second PCR, run for about 6 to 12 cycles, which used a sample-barcoded 5' primer along with a J-beta primer mix. TCRdb independently ran MiXCR on the 5' RACE reads; one entry per CDR3 protein. The table lists about 1 million distinct CDR3 sequences, around 43% of them singletons. The sample consisted of blood. All receptors derive from an older woman in good health.

The rearrangement links TRBV7-3 to TRBJ1-6; unclear D gene. Per the germline V gene, CDR1 is SGHTA and CDR2 is FQGTGA. V was shortened by 2 bases and J by 7 bases, with 12 bases between the two germline ends. The CDR3 covers 15 residues. The CDR3 DNA is TGTGCCAGCAGCTTAGCCTCGAACTCCAATTCACCCCTCCACTTT. Amino acids: CASSLASNSNSPLHF.

This clonotype was seen ten or more times. The gene calls are TRBV20-1 and TRBJ1-6; D gene uncertain. The CDR3 loop spans 15 amino acids. The V end lost 6 bases, the J end lost 0 bases, and 12 bases lay between the germline ends. Germline V gives CDR1 DFQATT, CDR2 SNEGSKA (reference sequence). The CDR3 region is CSAPTGSSYNSPLHF. CDR3 nucleotides: TGCAGTGCCCCAACGGGTAGCTCCTATAATTCACCCCTCCACTTT.

The table lists this clonotype with a count of one. CDR3 sequence reads: CASSLQPGQGGSQYF. The CDR3 region has the DNA TGTGCCAGCAGTTTGCAGCCCGGGCAGGGGGGTTCACAGTATTTT. The V gene is TRBV12-3 or TRBV12-4, the J gene TRBJ2-3, with D possibly being TRBD1 (7 bases). Trimming stripped 3 bases from V and 12 bases from J, with 22 bases between. The CDR3 totals 15 residues.

This clonotype occurred a few times. The chain joins TRBV20-1 to TRBJ2-5; D unresolved. The germline V gene encodes CDR1 DFQATT and CDR2 SNEGSKA (reference sequence). CDR3 length equals 12 residues. Trimming took 0 bases from V and 5 from J, leaving 7 bases between them. CDR3 loop: CSARDFGETQYF. The CDR3 DNA is TGCAGTGCTAGAGACTTCGGGGAGACCCAGTACTTC.

This clonotype showed up just a few times. This chain joins TRBV27 and TRBJ2-5; 7 bases are shared with TRBD1. The CDR3 is 16 residues long. With 3 bases clipped from V and 1 base from J, the junction kept 8 bases outside the gene matches. CDR1 and CDR2 from the germline V gene are MNHEY and SMNVEV (reference sequence). The CDR3 protein is CASSFIWTGGQETQYF. The CDR3, as DNA: TGTGCCAGCAGTTTTATCTGGACAGGCGGCCAAGAGACCCAGTACTTC.

The chain's CDR3 is CAITGRPSYNEQFF. CDR3 DNA: TGTGCCATCACCGGGAGGCCCTCCTACAATGAGCAGTTCTTC. J is TRBJ2-1 and V is TRBV10-3, with TRBD2 identical over 7 bases. Trimming at V came to 7 bases and at J to 0 bases, leaving 3 bases not matched to a gene. Germline-derived CDR1 and CDR2 are ENHRY and SYGVKD. The CDR3 runs to 14 residues.

This chain joins TRBV20-1 and TRBJ2-3; D is perhaps TRBD2 (5 bases). Deletions cut 6 bases from V and 2 bases from J, with 9 bases between. The CDR3 extends over 12 amino acids. The V gene's germline CDR1 is DFQATT and CDR2 SNEGSKA (reference sequence). In DNA form, the CDR3 reads TGCAGTGCCCTCGGGGTCACAGATACGCAGTATTTT. Protein product: CSALGVTDTQYF.

This clonotype was seen a few times. The chain links TRBV24-1 to TRBJ2-5; maybe TRBD2 (6 bases). Germline V CDR1 and CDR2: KGHDR, SFDVKD. V was cut by 0 bases and J by 2 bases, with 12 bases left in between. The CDR3 has 16 amino acids. The CDR3 nucleotides read TGTGCCACCAGTGATTTGTGGGCTAGCGTGCAAGAGACCCAGTACTTC. It specifies CATSDLWASVQETQYF.

The genes are TRBV27 and TRBJ1-6; 8 nucleotides match TRBD1. The germline gives CDR1 MNHEY, CDR2 SMNVEV (reference sequence). CDR3 size: 15 residues. The trim removed 6 bases at V and 5 bases at J, leaving 6 bases unmatched. This chain's CDR3 is CASSKQGDHNSPLHF. The CDR3 coding sequence is TGTGCCAGCAGCAAACAGGGGGACCATAATTCACCCCTCCACTTT.

CDR3 residues: CSARPQFPTQVTSGKVDEQFF. In DNA, the CDR3 is TGCAGTGCTAGGCCTCAATTCCCGACTCAAGTAACTAGCGGGAAGGTAGATGAGCAGTTCTTC. The V gene is TRBV20-1, the J gene TRBJ2-1; 10 nucleotides line up with TRBD2. CDR1 DFQATT and CDR2 SNEGSKA come from the germline V gene (reference sequence). V lost 3 bases, J lost 8 bases, and 28 bases stayed unmatched. The length of the CDR3 is 21 residues.

There are a few counts of this clonotype. A single base separates this from a much larger clone, so it may be a read error. The chain couples TRBV12-3 or TRBV12-4 to TRBJ2-5; D not certain. V was shortened by 4 bases and J by 11 bases, with 14 bases between the two germline ends. This CDR3 has 12 residues. DNA of the CDR3: TGTGCCAGCAGTTGGAGCGAGAATGAGCAGTACTTC. Translation: CASSWSENEQYF.

Only one count was recorded for this clonotype. The chain joins TRBV6-1 to TRBJ2-7; tentatively, D is TRBD2 (5 bases). The CDR3 covers 15 residues. Trimming removed 6 bases at V and 2 bases at J, with 17 bases between. Germline V gene sequence: CDR1 MNHNS, CDR2 SASEGT. CDR3 in DNA: TGTGCCAGCAGGGCCAGCGGCATCCCAGCCTACGAGCAGTACTTC. As protein: CASRASGIPAYEQYF.

This clonotype was picked up a small number of times. V gene TRBV2 combines with J gene TRBJ2-7; D remains ambiguous. The CDR3 is 13 amino acids. In germline, CDR1 is SNHLY, CDR2 FYNNEI. With 3 bases removed from V and 0 bases from J, the gap between germline ends came to 6 bases. The CDR3 DNA sequence: TGTGCCAGCAGTGACAGGAGCTCCTACGAGCAGTACTTC. It specifies CASSDRSSYEQYF.